Listed below are T cell receptor beta chains from one sample, sequenced in a study of CD8 T cells in ankylosing spondylitis. TCRdb analysed the 5' RACE reads with MiXCR anew, one entry per CDR3 protein. The table has about 39,000 distinct CDR3 sequences, over 3.5% seen once. Source material: blood, either unsorted or a sorted T cell fraction (not recorded which). The receptors were sampled from a female donor with ankylosing spondylitis or in good health (not recorded which). Both conserved end residues are part of each CDR3.

J gene	V gene	CDR3 protein
TRBJ2-5	TRBV9	CASSPRLAGEETQYF
TRBJ2-5	TRBV9	CASSAGILETQYF
TRBJ2-5	TRBV5-7	CASSLRRGGDHQETQYF
TRBJ2-3	TRBV9	CASSVSGGAGTDTQYF
TRBJ2-2	TRBV9	CASSVVGGGEEELFF
TRBJ2-1	TRBV9	CASSVEGRQFF
TRBJ1-2	TRBV9	CASSPSEGTQGYTF
TRBJ2-2	TRBV9	CASSENLGATGELFF
TRBJ1-2	TRBV9	CASSLGEDYGYTF
TRBJ2-4	TRBV9	CASSVTPGLAGVNIQYF
TRBJ2-2	TRBV9	CASSVSSGTGVHGELFF
TRBJ2-7	TRBV4-2	CASSQVSGLAGGNSYEQYF
TRBJ2-7	TRBV9	CASSPHSGYSYEQYF
TRBJ2-5	TRBV9	CASSVALTFGGETQYF
TRBJ2-5	TRBV9	CASSPGLAGSQETQYF
TRBJ2-2	TRBV9	CASSDLTSLSGELFF
TRBJ1-3	TRBV9	CASSENSISGNTIYF
TRBJ1-5	TRBV9	CASSVAGNQPQHF
TRBJ1-6	TRBV9	CASSAGQVPNSPLHF
TRBJ1-4	TRBV9	CASSVGGVQNEKLFF
TRBJ1-1	TRBV9	CASSHGQGSTEAFF
TRBJ1-5	TRBV9	CASSVGDTSYLQHF
TRBJ2-7	TRBV9	CASSVGLADLTYEQYF
TRBJ1-2	TRBV9	CASSVGGGFYTF
TRBJ2-3	TRBV9	CASSVDLTGTDTQYF
TRBJ1-6	TRBV9	CASSGRQGLGSPLHF
TRBJ1-4	TRBV9	CASSVGTNEKLFF
TRBJ1-2	TRBV9	CASSLSANYGYTF
TRBJ2-1	TRBV9	CASSPPGGGEQFF
TRBJ1-1	TRBV9	CASSVYAKNTEAFF
TRBJ1-1	TRBV9	CATSKLGANTEAFF
TRBJ2-5	TRBV9	CASSVGVAETQYF
TRBJ2-4	TRBV9	CASSAGTKNIQYF
TRBJ2-3	TRBV9	CASSSGRRGTDTQYF
TRBJ1-2	TRBV9	CASSVASDGYTF
TRBJ1-2	TRBV9	CASSVDREGYGYTF
TRBJ2-6	TRBV9	CASSRSGANVLTF
TRBJ2-5	TRBV9	CASSADGVRGGETQYF
TRBJ2-5	TRBV9	CASGKSRGITETQYF
TRBJ1-4	TRBV9	CASSVREGGEKLFF
TRBJ2-1	TRBV9	CASSAGRGDLSNEQFF
TRBJ2-3	TRBV9	CASSVGPIGDTQYF
TRBJ1-2	TRBV9	CASSVGVGWIGYTF
TRBJ2-3	TRBV9	CASSFRQDDTQYF
TRBJ1-1	TRBV9	CASAEVRGGLGTEAFF
TRBJ2-5	TRBV9	CASSRRGGTQETQYF
TRBJ2-2	TRBV9	CASSVEDWRGTGELFF
TRBJ1-1	TRBV9	CASSVKGLGTEAFF